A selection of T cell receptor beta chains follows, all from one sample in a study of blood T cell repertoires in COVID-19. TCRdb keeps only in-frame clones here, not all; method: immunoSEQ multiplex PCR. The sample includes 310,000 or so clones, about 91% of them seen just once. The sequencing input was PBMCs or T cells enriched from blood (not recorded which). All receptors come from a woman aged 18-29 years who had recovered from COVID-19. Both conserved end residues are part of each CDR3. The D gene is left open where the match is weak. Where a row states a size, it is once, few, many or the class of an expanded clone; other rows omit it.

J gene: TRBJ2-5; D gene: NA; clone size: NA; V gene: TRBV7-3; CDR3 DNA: TGTGCCAGCAGCTTAACGGAGGCTGAGACCCAGTACTTC; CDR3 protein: CASSLTEAETQYF
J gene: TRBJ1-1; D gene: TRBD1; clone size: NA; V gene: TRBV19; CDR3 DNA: TGTGCCAGTAGTCTGGGACAGAGCACTGAAGCTTTCTTT; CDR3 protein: CASSLGQSTEAFF
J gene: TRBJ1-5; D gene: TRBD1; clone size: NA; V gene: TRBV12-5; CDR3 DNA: TGTGCTAGTGGCCCCGGGACAGTTCATCAGCCCCAGCATTTT; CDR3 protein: CASGPGTVHQPQHF
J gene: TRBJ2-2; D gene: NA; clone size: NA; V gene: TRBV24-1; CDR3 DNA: TGTGCCACCAGTGGTTGGCAGGAGAACACCGGGGAGCTGTTTTTT; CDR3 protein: CATSGWQENTGELFF
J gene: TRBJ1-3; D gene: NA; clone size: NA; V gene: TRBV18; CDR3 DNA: TGTGCCAGCTCACCACCGGGGGCCACTGGAAACACCATATATTTT; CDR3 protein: CASSPPGATGNTIYF
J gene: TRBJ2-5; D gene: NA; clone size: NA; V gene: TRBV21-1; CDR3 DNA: TGTGCCAGCAGCAAAATACTAGCGGGTGGCGAGACCCAGTACTTC; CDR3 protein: CASSKILAGGETQYF
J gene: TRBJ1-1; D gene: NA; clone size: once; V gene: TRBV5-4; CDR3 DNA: TGTGCCAGCGCTGACCCGGGGAATGGGTACACTGAAGCTTTCTTT; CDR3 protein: CASADPGNGYTEAFF
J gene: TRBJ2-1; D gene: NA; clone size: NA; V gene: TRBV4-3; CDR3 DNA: TGCGCCAGCAGCCAAGCAAGCGGCGGTCCCAATGAGCAGTTCTTC; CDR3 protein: CASSQASGGPNEQFF
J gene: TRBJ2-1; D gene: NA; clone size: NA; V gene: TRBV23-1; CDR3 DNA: TGCGCCAGCAGTGGAATGGGTGAGGGGGGGAATAGCTCCTACAATGAGCAGTTCTTC; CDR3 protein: CASSGMGEGGNSSYNEQFF
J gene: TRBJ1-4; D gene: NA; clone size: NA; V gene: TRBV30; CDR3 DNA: TGTGCCTGGAGTGCAGAGGGTGGTGAAAAACTGTTTTTT; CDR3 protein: CAWSAEGGEKLFF
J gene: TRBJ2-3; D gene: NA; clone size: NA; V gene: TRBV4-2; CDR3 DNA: TGTGCCAGCAGCCAAGTTGAGGCAAGCACAGATACGCAGTATTTT; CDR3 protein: CASSQVEASTDTQYF
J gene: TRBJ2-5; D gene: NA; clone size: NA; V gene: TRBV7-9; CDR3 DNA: TGTGCCAGCAGTCCCGGTGGGCAGGGGTCCTGGACCCAGTACTTC; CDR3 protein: CASSPGGQGSWTQYF
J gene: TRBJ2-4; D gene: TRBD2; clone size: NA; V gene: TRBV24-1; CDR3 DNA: TGTGCCACCAGTGACCCGCGGCGGGGGAGCAAAAACATTCAGTACTTC; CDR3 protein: CATSDPRRGSKNIQYF
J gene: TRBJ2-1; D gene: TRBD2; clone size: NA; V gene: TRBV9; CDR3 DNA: TGTGCCAGCAGTTTTAGCGGGGGCCTCAATGAGCAGTTCTTC; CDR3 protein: CASSFSGGLNEQFF
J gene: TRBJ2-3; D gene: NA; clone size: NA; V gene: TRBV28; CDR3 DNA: TGTGCCAGCAGTTTCGGTAGCACAGATACGCAGTATTTT; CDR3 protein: CASSFGSTDTQYF
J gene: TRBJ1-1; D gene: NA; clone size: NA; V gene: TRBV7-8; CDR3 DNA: TGTGCCAGCAGCTTAGCGCTGGGGAGGGTTGAAGCTTTCTTT; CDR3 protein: CASSLALGRVEAFF
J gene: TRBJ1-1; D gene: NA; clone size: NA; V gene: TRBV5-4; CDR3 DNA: TGTGCCAGCAGACTGGGGGGGATGAACACTGAAGCTTTCTTT; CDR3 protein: CASRLGGMNTEAFF
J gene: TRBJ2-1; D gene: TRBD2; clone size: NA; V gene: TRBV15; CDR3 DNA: TGTGCCACCAGCCCGGGGACTACGGCCTACAATGAGCAGTTCTTC; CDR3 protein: CATSPGTTAYNEQFF
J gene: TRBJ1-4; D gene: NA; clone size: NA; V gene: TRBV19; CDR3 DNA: TGTGCCAGTAAAATTATGGAGGCCTCTAATGAAAAACTGTTTTTT; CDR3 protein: CASKIMEASNEKLFF
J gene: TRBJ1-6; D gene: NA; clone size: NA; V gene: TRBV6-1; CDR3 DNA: TGTGCCAGCAGTGACAGGGTTGTCCCCAATTCACCCCTCCACTTT; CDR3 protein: CASSDRVVPNSPLHF
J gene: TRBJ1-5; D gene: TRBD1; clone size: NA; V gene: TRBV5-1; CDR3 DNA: TGCGCCAGCAGCTGGGGGACAGGGGCGGAGAATCAGCCCCAGCATTTT; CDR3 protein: CASSWGTGAENQPQHF
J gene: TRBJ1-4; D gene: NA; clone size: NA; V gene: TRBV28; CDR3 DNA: TGTGCCAGCAGTCTCCGCGGGGGAGTAGGTGAAAAACTGTTTTTT; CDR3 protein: CASSLRGGVGEKLFF
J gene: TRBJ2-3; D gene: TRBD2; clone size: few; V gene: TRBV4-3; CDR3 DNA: TGCGCCAGCAGCCAAGATCGGGCTAGCGGGCTTAGCACAGATACGCAGTATTTT; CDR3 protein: CASSQDRASGLSTDTQYF
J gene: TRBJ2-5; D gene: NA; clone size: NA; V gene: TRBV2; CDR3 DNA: TGTGCCAGCCTCGGAGCGGGTTCCCAAGAGACCCAGTACTTC; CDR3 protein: CASLGAGSQETQYF
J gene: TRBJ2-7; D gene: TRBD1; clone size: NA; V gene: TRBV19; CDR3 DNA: TGTGCCAGTAGTTACAATGGACAGGGGGCGATCGAGCAGTACTTC; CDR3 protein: CASSYNGQGAIEQYF
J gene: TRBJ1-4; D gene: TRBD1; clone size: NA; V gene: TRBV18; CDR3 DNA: TGTGCCAGCTCACCAGTACGGGACAGGGATGAAAAACTGTTTTTT; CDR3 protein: CASSPVRDRDEKLFF
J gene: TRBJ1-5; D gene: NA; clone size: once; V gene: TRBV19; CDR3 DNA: TGTGCCAGTAGTATAGTTGGGCAGGCTAATCAGCCCCAGCATTTT; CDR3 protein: CASSIVGQANQPQHF
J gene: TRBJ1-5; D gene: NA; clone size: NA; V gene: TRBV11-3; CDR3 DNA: TGTGCCAGCAGCTCTCCCAGGGTGGGCAATCAGCCCCAGCATTTT; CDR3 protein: CASSSPRVGNQPQHF
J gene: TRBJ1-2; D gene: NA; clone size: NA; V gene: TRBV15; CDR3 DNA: TGTGCCACCAGCAGACCGGACAGTAACTATGGCTACACCTTC; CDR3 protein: CATSRPDSNYGYTF
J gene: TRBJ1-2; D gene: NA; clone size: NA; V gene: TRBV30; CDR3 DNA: TGTGCCTGGAGGAGACAGGTTGACTATGGCTACACCTTC; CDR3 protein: CAWRRQVDYGYTF
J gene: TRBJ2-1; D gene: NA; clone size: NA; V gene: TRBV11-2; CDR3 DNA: TGTGCCAGCAGCTTACACTACACGGGTGACAATGAGCAGTTCTTC; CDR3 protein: CASSLHYTGDNEQFF
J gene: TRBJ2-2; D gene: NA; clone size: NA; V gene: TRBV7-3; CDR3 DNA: TGTGCCAGCAGCTTAATCCCAGGGAATCCCGGGGAGCTGTTTTTT; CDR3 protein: CASSLIPGNPGELFF
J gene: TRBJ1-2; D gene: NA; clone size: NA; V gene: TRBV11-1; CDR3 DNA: TGTGCCAGCAGCTTAGGTCAGCGCGGAACCGGCTACACCTTC; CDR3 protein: CASSLGQRGTGYTF
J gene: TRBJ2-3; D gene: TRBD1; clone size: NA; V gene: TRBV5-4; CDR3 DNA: TGTGCCAGCAGCTCGGACAGGGCCGCGAGCACAGATACGCAGTATTTT; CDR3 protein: CASSSDRAASTDTQYF
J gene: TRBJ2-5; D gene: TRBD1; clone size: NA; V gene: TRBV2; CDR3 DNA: TGTGCCAGCAGTGATAAGGGACAGGGTTACGAGACCCAGTACTTC; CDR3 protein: CASSDKGQGYETQYF
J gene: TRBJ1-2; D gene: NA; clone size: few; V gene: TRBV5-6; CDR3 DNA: TGTGCCAGCAGCTTGGGAGGGTCCCCCCAATATGGCTACACCTTC; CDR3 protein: CASSLGGSPQYGYTF
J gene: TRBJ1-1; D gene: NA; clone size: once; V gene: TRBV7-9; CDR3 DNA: TGTGCCAGCAGCTTCCCGGGCACTGAAGCTTTCTTT; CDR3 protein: CASSFPGTEAFF
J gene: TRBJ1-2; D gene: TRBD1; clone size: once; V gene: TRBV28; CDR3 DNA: TGTGCCAGCAGCCCAGGCTGGGGACAGGGCTATGGCTACACCTTC; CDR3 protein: CASSPGWGQGYGYTF
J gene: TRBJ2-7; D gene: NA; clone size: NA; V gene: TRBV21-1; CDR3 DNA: TGTGCCAGCTTCCCCCAGGGACTCTACGAGCAGTACTTC; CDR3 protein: CASFPQGLYEQYF